Below, 12 T cell receptor beta chains from the same sample are listed, as sequenced in a study of T cell repertoires in cytomegalovirus infection. These receptors have no identified antigens. In TCRdb, the reads were re-called with MiXCR into one record per CDR3 protein. The sample yields approximately 89,000 distinct CDR3 sequences, 29% seen once. This specimen was CD8+ T cells from cultured PBMCs, taken from culture after CMV antigen stimulation. The receptors here all came from a human donor in good health (CMV status not recorded). Some clones in this sample may be carry-over from other donors' samples.

In this sample, this clonotype turned up a few times. The chain uses TRBV5-6 and TRBJ2-1; tentatively, D is TRBD2 (7 bases). CDR1 and CDR2 (germline): SGHDT, YYEEEE. V lost 6 bases to trimming and J lost 7 bases, with 20 bases between them. This CDR3 spans 15 amino acids. As DNA, the CDR3 is TGTGCCAGCACCTTCATGCGCGGGGGCCTGAATGAGCAGTTCTTC. Translation: CASTFMRGGLNEQFF.

This clonotype was found a few times. This chain joins TRBV12-3 or TRBV12-4 and TRBJ1-2; the D gene is possibly TRBD1 (5 bases). Deletions cut 3 bases from V and 0 bases from J, with 8 bases between. The CDR3 spans 14 residues. The CDR3 loop is CASSFWGANYGYTF. The CDR3 DNA follows: TGTGCCAGCAGTTTCTGGGGGGCTAACTATGGCTACACCTTC.

The chain combines TRBV2 with TRBJ1-1; D unresolved. Germline V lookup: CDR1 SNHLY, CDR2 FYNNEI. This CDR3 contains 11 residues. This CDR3 is CAKGSGTEAFF. The CDR3 DNA reads TGTGCGAAAGGGTCCGGCACTGAAGCTTTCTTT.

The chain has TRBV4-2 and TRBJ2-2; D is unresolved. This CDR3 is built from 15 residues. Trimming left V 2 bases short and J 1 base short, with 8 bases between. CDR1 and CDR2 (germline): LGHNA, YNFKEQ. The chain's CDR3 is CASSQRQLNTGELFF. Written as DNA, the CDR3 is TGTGCCAGCAGCCAAAGACAACTGAACACCGGGGAGCTGTTTTTT.

This clonotype was picked up one time. The chain employs TRBV28 and TRBJ1-1; D is undetermined. With 6 bases removed from V and 7 bases from J, the gap between germline ends came to 9 bases. From germline, CDR1 is MDHEN and CDR2 SYDVKM. The CDR3 spans 11 residues. In DNA, the CDR3 is TGTGCCAGCAGCCCCGTGGGTGAAGCTTTCTTT. Residues: CASSPVGEAFF.

The rearrangement links TRBV12-3 or TRBV12-4 to TRBJ2-2; no clear D. This CDR3 region has 13 residues. V dropped 8 bases and J dropped 2 bases, with 9 bases sitting between them. This CDR3 reads CASSDVNTGELFF. The CDR3 DNA sequence: TGTGCCAGCTCGGACGTCAACACCGGGGAGCTGTTTTTT.

V gene TRBV7-6 combines with J gene TRBJ1-6; the D is unclear. Germline-derived CDR1 and CDR2 are SGHVS and FNYEAQ. The CDR3 contains 17 residues. Trimming cost V 6 bases and J 0 bases, with 15 bases left between them. As DNA, the CDR3 is TGTGCCAGCAGTATCGACGGACTCAGCTCCTATAATTCACCCCTCCACTTT. This encodes CASSIDGLSSYNSPLHF. The full variable domain, in which reference TRBV7-6 and TRBJ1-6 provide the parts outside the CDR3, is GAGVSQSPRYKVTKRGQDVALRCDPISGHVSLYWYRQALGQGPEFLTYFNYEAQQDKSGLPNDRFSAERPEGSISTLTIQRTEQRDSAMYRCASSIDGLSSYNSPLHFGNGTRLTVT.

This clonotype has only a few counts. Here the CDR3 reads CASQTTLHSGNTIYF. In DNA, the CDR3 is TGTGCCAGCCAGACGACACTACACTCTGGAAACACCATATATTTT. The chain links TRBV28 to TRBJ1-3; D is ambiguous. V lost 8 bases and J lost 0, with 14 bases in between. Germline values: CDR1 MDHEN, CDR2 SYDVKM. The CDR3 is 15 amino acids.

This clonotype was seen ten or more times. This chain's CDR3 is CASSASLAASYNEQFF. The CDR3, as DNA: TGTGCCAGCAGTGCCTCACTAGCGGCCTCCTACAATGAGCAGTTCTTC. J is TRBJ2-1 and V is TRBV12-3 or TRBV12-4; 8 bases fit TRBD2. Unmatched junction bases numbered 6, after V lost 5 bases and J lost 0 bases. The CDR3 has 16 residues.

This clonotype appeared a few times. V gene TRBV5-1 combines with J gene TRBJ2-3; D tentatively reads TRBD1 or TRBD2 (5 bases each). V lost 0 bases, J lost 0 bases, and 11 bases lay in between. Germline V gene lookup returns CDR1 SGHRS and CDR2 YFSETQ. This CDR3 is built from 16 residues. The CDR3 loop reads CASSLGDVTSTDTQYF. The DNA for the CDR3 is TGCGCCAGCAGCTTGGGGGACGTGACGAGCACAGATACGCAGTATTTT.

A few counts support this clonotype. This chain joins TRBV19 and TRBJ2-2; 10 positions agree with TRBD2. Germline values: CDR1 LNHDA, CDR2 SQIVND (reference sequence). The CDR3 extends over 16 amino acids. The V and J ends lost 6 bases and 3 bases, in that order; junction bases with no gene match: 7. The CDR3 loop is CASRLIAGGYTGELFF. The CDR3 region has the DNA TGTGCCAGTAGACTCATAGCGGGGGGATACACCGGGGAGCTGTTTTTT.

The sample holds many counts of this clonotype. The genes are TRBV20-1 and TRBJ2-1; D remains ambiguous. The length of the CDR3 is 15 residues. V lost 6 bases, J lost 3 bases, and 18 bases lay in between. CDR1 is DFQATT and CDR2 is SNEGSKA in the germline V gene (reference sequence). The CDR3 spells CSAAGSRALYNEQFF. In nucleotides, the CDR3 is TGCAGTGCAGCTGGGTCCCGGGCCCTCTACAATGAGCAGTTCTTC.